A single sample gave rise to the 14 T cell receptor beta chains below, sequenced in a study of blood T cells in healthy people across ages. A second PCR, run for roughly 7 to 12 cycles, used a sample-barcoded 5' primer plus a J-beta primer mix. From the 5' RACE reads, TCRdb called clonotypes with MiXCR, one entry per CDR3 protein. The sample lists about 1.6 million distinct CDR3 sequences; almost 35% were seen once. Sequenced: blood. These receptors all stem from a woman aged 25 to 39 in good health.

A note on this clonotype: A read error may explain this, as a much larger clone is one base away. The CDR3 carries no conserved terminal phenylalanine or tryptophan, so it likely arises from a read error. This rearrangement joins TRBV4-1 to TRBJ2-1; D is perhaps TRBD2 (6 bases). Trimming removed 8 bases from V and 6 bases from J, with 8 bases in between. Germline V gives CDR1 MGHRA, CDR2 YSYEKL. The length of the CDR3 is 11 residues. The CDR3 region is CASRGTNEQFS. The DNA for the CDR3 is TGCGCCAGCCGGGGGACCAATGAGCAGTTCTCC.

This CDR3 is CTSSLGTYVNTEAFF. The CDR3 DNA is TGTACCAGCAGCTTAGGGACATACGTGAACACTGAAGCTTTCTTT. The V call is TRBV7-2, the J call TRBJ1-1; TRBD1 is a possible D gene (5 bases). The CDR3 is 15 amino acids. V was clipped by 1 base and J by 0 bases, with 9 bases between them. Germline CDR1 SGHTA, CDR2 FQGNSA.

The V gene is TRBV15, the J gene TRBJ1-4, with D uncertain. CDR3 length: 16 amino acids. Germline lookup yields CDR1 LNHNV and CDR2 YYDKDF (reference sequence). The ends were cut back, 0 bases at V and 4 bases at J, with 12 bases in the middle. The CDR3 coding sequence is TGTGCCACCAGCAGAGATACCGGCCAGATTAATGAAAAACTGTTTTTT. Its protein is CATSRDTGQINEKLFF.

The V and J genes are TRBV4-1 and TRBJ1-4, with D unclear. Germline assignment: CDR1 MGHRA and CDR2 YSYEKL. Trimming stripped 2 bases from V and 8 bases from J, with 9 bases between. CDR3 length: 13 residues. CDR3 amino acids: CASSQSRGEKLFF. The DNA of the CDR3 is TGCGCCAGCAGCCAATCGAGAGGGGAAAAACTGTTTTTT.

The chain is built from TRBV7-6 and TRBJ2-7; D is tentatively TRBD1 or TRBD2 (5 bases each). The CDR3 loop spans 14 amino acids. Trimming removed 5 bases at V and 3 bases at J, with 14 bases between. The germline V gene has CDR1 SGHVS and CDR2 FNYEAQ. Here the CDR3 DNA reads TGTGCCAGCAGCAGCCACCGGGGCGTCTACGAGCAGTACTTC. This sequence encodes CASSSHRGVYEQYF.

This clonotype was counted only a few times. V gene TRBV10-3 combines with J gene TRBJ2-3, with TRBD1 matching over 7 bases. The CDR3 contains 15 residues. Per the germline V gene, CDR1 is ENHRY and CDR2 is SYGVKD. The V gene end was trimmed by 2 bases and the J gene end by 4 bases; junction bases not matched to a gene: 6. Written as DNA, the CDR3 is TGTGCCATCAGTGAGAGCCGACAGGGCTCAGATACGCAGTATTTT. This translates into CAISESRQGSDTQYF.

This clonotype was seen a few times. The V and J genes are TRBV5-1 and TRBJ2-3; 13 nucleotides agree with TRBD2. The CDR3 consists of 16 residues. Germline V lookup: CDR1 SGHRS, CDR2 YFSETQ. Trimming took 4 bases from V and 4 from J; bases not matched to a gene: 6. This CDR3 is CASSEGLAGDADTQYF. As DNA, the CDR3 is TGCGCCAGCAGCGAAGGACTAGCGGGGGATGCAGATACGCAGTATTTT.

In DNA, the CDR3 is TGTGCCAGCAGCGTAGAGCCCAAGCAGAGCTCCTACGAGCAGTACTTC. Residues: CASSVEPKQSSYEQYF. This sequence joins TRBV9 and TRBJ2-7, with no clear D. V was shortened by 0 bases and J by 0 bases, with 13 bases between the two germline ends. This CDR3 spans 16 amino acids. Looked up from germline, CDR1 is SGDLS and CDR2 is YYNGEE.

In this sample, this clonotype turned up many times. The chain joins TRBV29-1 to TRBJ2-1; perhaps D is TRBD1 or TRBD2 (5 bases each). The CDR3 is made up of 15 amino acids. The V gene's germline CDR1 is SQVTM and CDR2 ANQGSEA. Deletions cut 1 base from V and 0 bases from J, with 10 bases between. CDR3 protein: CSVEGGRSSYNEQFF. The CDR3 DNA is TGCAGCGTTGAAGGGGGGAGAAGCTCCTACAATGAGCAGTTCTTC.

This clonotype has more than one count but fewer than ten. This chain connects TRBV9 to TRBJ2-5; 10 bases are a match to TRBD2. Germline CDR1 SGDLS, CDR2 YYNGEE. The CDR3 is 15 residues long. Germline trimming cut 4 bases from V and 5 bases from J; bases unmatched to any gene: 8. CDR3 DNA sequence: TGTGCCAGCAGCACTAGCGGGGCTACCTTGGAGACCCAGTACTTC. This sequence encodes CASSTSGATLETQYF.

The chain links TRBV9 to TRBJ2-7; TRBD1 might be the D (5 bases). The CDR3 runs to 15 residues. The V and J ends lost 0 bases and 1 base respectively, with 11 bases between them. Germline CDR1 is SGDLS and CDR2 is YYNGEE. CDR3 loop: CASSVGGRASYEQYF. DNA for the CDR3: TGTGCCAGCAGCGTAGGTGGCAGGGCATCCTACGAGCAGTACTTC.

V gene TRBV5-1 combines with J gene TRBJ2-5, with TRBD2 identical over 10 bases. V lost 3 bases, J lost 9 bases, and 11 bases stayed unmatched. The CDR3 runs 15 residues. Germline V gene sequence: CDR1 SGHRS, CDR2 YFSETQ. In DNA, the CDR3 is TGCGCCAGCAGCTGGAACCTAGCGGGGGACATAGCCCAGTACTTC. This sequence encodes CASSWNLAGDIAQYF.

The chain couples TRBV12-3 or TRBV12-4 to TRBJ2-7; D not resolved. Trimming cost V 6 bases and J 0 bases, with 12 bases left between them. The CDR3 extends over 14 amino acids. The DNA for the CDR3 is TGTGCCAGCAGCTCCTCCCAATACTCCTACGAGCAGTACTTC. Encoded protein: CASSSSQYSYEQYF.

This chain links TRBV20-1 with TRBJ1-1; D gene uncertain. Germline lookup yields CDR1 DFQATT and CDR2 SNEGSKA (reference sequence). The CDR3 has 13 amino acids. Trimming left V 6 bases short and J 0 bases short, with 11 bases between. CDR3 DNA: TGCAGTGCCTCGTCGTCCATGAACACTGAAGCTTTCTTT. Amino acid sequence: CSASSSMNTEAFF.